The entry below describes one TCR beta chain. The sample originates from a study of cytomegalovirus exposure and HLA in healthy donors. Germline CDR1 reads SGHRS; CDR2 reads YFSETQ. V was shortened by 4 bases and J by 2 bases, with 16 bases between the two germline ends. The CDR3 loop spans 15 amino acids. Primers included in the PCR were 60 Vbeta and 13 Jbeta primers. Method: immunoSEQ multiplex PCR; TCRdb's copy keeps in-frame clones and lacks some. The table has around 130,000 clones, about 83% seen once. Specimen: PBMCs. The genes are TRBV5-1 and TRBJ2-7; TRBD1 is a possible D gene (6 bases). This clonotype was sampled from a girl aged 2-9 years in good health and CMV-seronegative. The DNA of the CDR3 is TGCGCCAGCAGCCTGTCCGGGACACTCACCTACGAGCAGTACTTC. This codes for CASSLSGTLTYEQYF.